This paragraph covers one T cell receptor (beta chain) sequence. Its antigen is as yet unknown. The sample originates from a study of beta chain features in type 1 diabetes. Findings of the study overall: When VDJ junctions were examined, type 1 diabetes patients showed fewer insertions and more deletions. Shorter templates might be favored by PCR, and equally so in patients and in controls. Among patients, naive, central memory and Treg TCRB repertoires appeared more similar than among healthy donors.

Purity exceeded 95% in all sorted populations. This CDR3 is built from 12 residues. Germline assignment: CDR1 SGHRS and CDR2 YFSETQ. The V end lost 0 bases, the J end lost 7 bases, and 4 bases lay between the germline ends. The study reverse transcribed the entire isolated RNA, so it sequenced expressed TCRB transcripts. Sequenced by immunoSEQ multiplex PCR; TCRdb stores in-frame clones only, minus some. The sample lists roughly 500,000 clones, over 10% occurring once. This sequence was found in a woman aged 18 to 35 in good health. The gene calls are TRBV5-1 and TRBJ2-2; the D is unclear. Sequenced: naive CD4+ T cells from blood. The CDR3 spells CASSLGIGELFF. The CDR3 DNA reads TGCGCCAGCAGCTTGGGGATCGGGGAGCTGTTTTTT.